The 3 T cell receptor beta chains reported below all come from one sample, sequenced in a study of early T cells in non-severe SARS-CoV-2 infection. One entry per CDR3 protein, called by TCRdb with MiXCR from the 5' RACE reads. The table records almost 30,000 distinct CDR3 sequences, around 5.7% of them present only once. What was sequenced was whole blood. These receptors originate from an adult who was a healthcare worker with PCR-confirmed SARS-CoV-2 infection or an uninfected control (not recorded which).

V gene TRBV5-5 combines with J gene TRBJ2-2, with D perhaps given as TRBD1 or TRBD2 (5 bases each). Germline CDR1 and CDR2: SGHKS and YYEKEE (reference sequence). This CDR3 has 16 amino acids. Deletions cut 1 base from V and 2 bases from J, with 12 bases between. The CDR3 spells CASSLQGPSNTGELFF. In DNA, the CDR3 is TGTGCCAGCAGCTTGCAGGGACCCTCTAACACCGGGGAGCTGTTTTTT.

This clonotype was counted ten times or more. The V and J genes are TRBV6-2 or TRBV6-3 and TRBJ1-1; D is ambiguous. CDR1 and CDR2 (germline): MNHEY, SVGEGT. The CDR3 totals 13 residues. The ends were cut back, 6 bases at V and 4 bases at J, with 12 bases in the middle. The CDR3 loop is CASSSLGLTEAFF. The CDR3 coding sequence is TGTGCCAGCAGCTCCCTAGGGCTCACTGAAGCTTTCTTT.

This clonotype has ten or more counts. The V gene is TRBV7-9, the J gene TRBJ2-3; D is perhaps TRBD1 or TRBD2 (5 bases each). Between the trimmed V and J ends, which lost 1 base and 2 bases, there was a span of 16 bases. The length of the CDR3 is 17 residues. Germline CDR1 and CDR2: SEHNR and FQNEAQ (reference sequence). CDR3 DNA: TGTGCCAGCAGCTTAGGAGGGGCTTGGAACTACACAGATACGCAGTATTTT. It codes for CASSLGGAWNYTDTQYF.